This T cell receptor beta chain was profiled in a study of blood T cell repertoires in COVID-19. The junction had 13 bases not matched to a gene; V was cut back by 5 bases and J by 4 bases. Germline CDR1 is SGHTA and CDR2 is FQGTGA. The CDR3 extends over 18 amino acids. The assay was immunoSEQ multiplex PCR, and TCRdb's table has in-frame clones only and misses some. The sample has about 370,000 clones, roughly 89% seen once. The sequence derives from a woman in her 30s who had recovered from COVID-19. The chain employs TRBV7-3 and TRBJ2-3; TRBD2 aligns across 12 bases. Input material: PBMCs or T cells enriched from blood (not recorded which). Written as DNA, the CDR3 is TGTGCCAGCAGCATCGATGGTCTAGCGGGGGGGTTTTCAGATACGCAGTATTTT. Amino acids: CASSIDGLAGGFSDTQYF.